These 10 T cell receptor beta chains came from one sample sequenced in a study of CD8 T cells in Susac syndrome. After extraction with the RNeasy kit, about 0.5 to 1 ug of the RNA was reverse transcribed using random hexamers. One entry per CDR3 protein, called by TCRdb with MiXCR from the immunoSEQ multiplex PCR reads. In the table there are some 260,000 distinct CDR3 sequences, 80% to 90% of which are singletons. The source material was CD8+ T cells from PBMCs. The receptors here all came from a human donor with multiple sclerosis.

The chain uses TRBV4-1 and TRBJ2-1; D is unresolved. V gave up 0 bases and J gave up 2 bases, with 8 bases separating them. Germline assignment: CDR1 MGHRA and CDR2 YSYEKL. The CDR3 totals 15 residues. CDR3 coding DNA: TGCGCCAGCAGCCAAGATTGGACGGCCTACAATGAGCAGTTCTTC. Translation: CASSQDWTAYNEQFF.

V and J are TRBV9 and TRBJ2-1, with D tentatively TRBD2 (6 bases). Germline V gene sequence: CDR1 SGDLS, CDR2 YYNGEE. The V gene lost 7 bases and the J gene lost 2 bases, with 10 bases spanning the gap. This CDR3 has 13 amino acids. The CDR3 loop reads CASGRGAYNEQFF. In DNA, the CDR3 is TGTGCCAGCGGGCGGGGTGCCTACAATGAGCAGTTCTTC.

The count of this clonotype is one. The DNA of the CDR3 is TGTGCCAGCAGTTTATTTGGGGAGCTGTTTTTT. This translates into CASSLFGELFF. V usage is TRBV27 and J usage is TRBJ2-2; D gene unclear. Trimming left V 1 base short and J 8 bases short, with 2 bases between. Germline V lookup: CDR1 MNHEY, CDR2 SMNVEV (reference sequence). This CDR3 is built from 11 residues.

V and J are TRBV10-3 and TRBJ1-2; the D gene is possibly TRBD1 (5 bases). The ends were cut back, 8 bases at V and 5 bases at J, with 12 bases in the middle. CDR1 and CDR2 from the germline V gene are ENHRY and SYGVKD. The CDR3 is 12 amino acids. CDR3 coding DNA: TGTGCCATCCTGGGGCAGGAGTATGGCTACACCTTC. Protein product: CAILGQEYGYTF.

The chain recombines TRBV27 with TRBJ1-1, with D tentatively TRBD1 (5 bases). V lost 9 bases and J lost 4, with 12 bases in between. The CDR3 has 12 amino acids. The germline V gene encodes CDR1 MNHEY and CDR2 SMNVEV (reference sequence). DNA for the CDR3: TGTGCCAGGGGAGGGGACGGCACTGAAGCTTTCTTT. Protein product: CARGGDGTEAFF.

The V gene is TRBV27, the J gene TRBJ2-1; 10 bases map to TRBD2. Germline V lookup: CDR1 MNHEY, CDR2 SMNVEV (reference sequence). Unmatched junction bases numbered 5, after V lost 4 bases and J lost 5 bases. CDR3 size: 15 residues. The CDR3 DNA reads TGTGCCAGCAGTTCCGGGACTAGCGCTAACAATGAGCAGTTCTTC. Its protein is CASSSGTSANNEQFF.

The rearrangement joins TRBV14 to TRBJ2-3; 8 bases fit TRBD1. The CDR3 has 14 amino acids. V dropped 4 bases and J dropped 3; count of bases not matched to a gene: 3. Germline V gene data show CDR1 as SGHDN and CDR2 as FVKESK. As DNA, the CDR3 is TGTGCCAGCAGCCCTAGACAGGGGACAGATACGCAGTATTTT. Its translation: CASSPRQGTDTQYF.

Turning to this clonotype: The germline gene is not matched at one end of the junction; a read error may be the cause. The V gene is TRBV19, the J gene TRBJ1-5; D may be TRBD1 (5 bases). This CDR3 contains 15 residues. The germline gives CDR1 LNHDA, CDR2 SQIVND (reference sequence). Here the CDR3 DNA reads TGTGCCAGTAGTTTCTCAGGGCGTGACGATCAGCCCCAGCTTTTT. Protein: CASSFSGRDDQPQLF.

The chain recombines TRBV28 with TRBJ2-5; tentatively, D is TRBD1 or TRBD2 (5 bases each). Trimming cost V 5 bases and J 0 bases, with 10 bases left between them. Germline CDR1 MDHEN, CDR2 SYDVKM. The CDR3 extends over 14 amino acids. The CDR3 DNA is TGTGCCAGCAGTGGGACCCGGGACCAAGAGACCCAGTACTTC. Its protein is CASSGTRDQETQYF.

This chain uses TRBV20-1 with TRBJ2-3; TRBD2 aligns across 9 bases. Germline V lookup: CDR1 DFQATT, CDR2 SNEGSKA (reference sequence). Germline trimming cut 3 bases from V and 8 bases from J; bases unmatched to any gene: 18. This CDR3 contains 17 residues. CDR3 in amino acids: CSASARVAGEGEGTQYF. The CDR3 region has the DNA TGCAGTGCTAGTGCCCGCGTAGCGGGAGAAGGGGAGGGTACGCAGTATTTT.